This T cell receptor beta chain stems from a study of metastatic and nonmetastatic thyroid tumors. TCRdb called clones again from the PCR reads with MiXCR. The data hold approximately 86,000 clones, with around 12% observed a single time. Treatment of any kind had been given to no patient before thyroid surgery. CDR3 size: 17 residues. Germline V gene data show CDR1 as MGHRA and CDR2 as YSYEKL. This clone was counted only a few times. The junction does not match germline at one end; this may be a read error. The clonotype comes from a female donor with papillary thyroid cancer or a benign thyroid nodule (not recorded which). Some clones in this sample may be carry-over from other donors' samples. The sequencing input was tumor tissue. V is TRBV4-1 and J is TRBJ2-1; the D gene is possibly TRBD1 (6 bases). This CDR3 reads CTSSPTDRFSSYNEQFF. CDR3 bases: TGCACCAGCAGCCCAACAGACAGGTTCAGCTCCTACAATGAGCAGTTCTTC.